Given below is one TCR beta chain in context. As processed by the authors: Nucleated cell counts were estimated from reference gene primer amplification. Data came from immunoSEQ multiplex PCR; TCRdb stores just in-frame clones and leaves some out. The V and J calls and the clone size are those of that table, but D and trimming were determined from the DNA. The repertoire consists of about 400,000 clones, with 70% to 90% occurring once and the leading ten covering around 1.3%. The data were obtained in a study of blood T cell repertoires in COVID-19. Study-level background: Samples taken during acute and convalescent COVID-19 were collected in the United States, Italy and Spain. Sources were T cells, B-cell-depleted T cells, or PBMCs; the material itself was cDNA or gDNA.

This CDR3 is 16 amino acids long. V gave up 5 bases and J gave up 7 bases, with 26 bases separating them. Germline V CDR1 and CDR2: SQVTM, ANQGSEA. Sequencing used peripheral blood. The TCR comes from a man in his forties with acute or convalescent COVID-19. The chain joins TRBV29-1 to TRBJ1-2; D unresolved. CDR3 residues: CSVPRRGGELGFGYTF. Here the CDR3 DNA reads TGCAGCGTTCCCCGCCGGGGTGGGGAATTAGGTTTTGGCTACACCTTC.